This T cell receptor beta chain was identified during a study of persistence of HIV-infected CD4 T cells. With respect to this clone: Antigen unknown.

Stimulation used approximately 9.1 ug/mL lysate from CMV-infected fibroblasts. CD40L-negative CD69-negative CD45RO-high memory CD4+ T cells were sorted as populations depleted of antigen-responding cells. The libraries were made with immunoSEQ version 4 in survey mode. Using immunoSEQ multiplex PCR, the repertoire was profiled, and TCRdb retains in-frame clones only, with some absent. Among roughly 30,000 clones listed, roughly 78% were seen once. The CDR3 loop spans 14 amino acids. Trimming took 1 base from V and 3 from J, leaving 10 bases between them. Germline CDR1 MNHNS, CDR2 SASEGT. The sequence was collected from an adult woman with HIV who was CMV-seropositive. The sequencing used CD4+ T cells sorted from PBMCs after roughly 18-hour stimulation, collected from a patient who received antiretroviral therapy. The chain uses TRBV6-1 and TRBJ2-7; perhaps D is TRBD1 or TRBD2 (5 bases each). CDR3 loop: CASSEGGPNYEQYF. CDR3 coding DNA: TGTGCCAGCAGTGAAGGGGGACCGAACTACGAGCAGTACTTC.